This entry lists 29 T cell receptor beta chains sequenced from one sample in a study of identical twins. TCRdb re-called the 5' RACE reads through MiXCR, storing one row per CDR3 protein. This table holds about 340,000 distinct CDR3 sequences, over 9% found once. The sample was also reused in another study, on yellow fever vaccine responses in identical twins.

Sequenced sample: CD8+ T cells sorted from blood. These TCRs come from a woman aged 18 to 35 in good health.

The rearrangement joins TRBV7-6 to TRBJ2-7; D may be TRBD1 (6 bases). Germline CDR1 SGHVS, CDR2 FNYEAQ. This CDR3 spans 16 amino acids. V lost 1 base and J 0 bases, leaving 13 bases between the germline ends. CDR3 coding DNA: TGTGCCAGCAGCTTAGAGGCAGGGGTTAGCTCCTACGAGCAGTACGTC. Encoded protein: CASSLEAGVSSYEQYV.

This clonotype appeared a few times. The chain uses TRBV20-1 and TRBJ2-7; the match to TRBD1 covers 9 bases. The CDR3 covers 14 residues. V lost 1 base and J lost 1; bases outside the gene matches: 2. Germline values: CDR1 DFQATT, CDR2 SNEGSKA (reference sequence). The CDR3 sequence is CSARGDRVSYEQYF. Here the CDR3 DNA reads TGCAGTGCTAGAGGGGACAGGGTATCCTACGAGCAGTACTTC.

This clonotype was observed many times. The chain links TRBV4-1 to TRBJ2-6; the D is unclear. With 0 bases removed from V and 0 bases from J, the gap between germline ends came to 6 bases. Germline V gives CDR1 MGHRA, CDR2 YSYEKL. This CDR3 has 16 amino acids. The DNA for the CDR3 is TGCGCCAGCAGCCAAGAAAGGTCCTCTGGGGCCAACGTCCTGACTTTC. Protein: CASSQERSSGANVLTF.

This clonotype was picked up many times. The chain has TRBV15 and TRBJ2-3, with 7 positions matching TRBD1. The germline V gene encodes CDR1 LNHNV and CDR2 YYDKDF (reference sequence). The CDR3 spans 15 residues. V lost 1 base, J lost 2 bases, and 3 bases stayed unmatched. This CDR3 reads CATSRGGTATDTQYF. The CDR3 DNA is TGTGCCACCAGCAGAGGGGGGACAGCCACAGATACGCAGTATTTT.

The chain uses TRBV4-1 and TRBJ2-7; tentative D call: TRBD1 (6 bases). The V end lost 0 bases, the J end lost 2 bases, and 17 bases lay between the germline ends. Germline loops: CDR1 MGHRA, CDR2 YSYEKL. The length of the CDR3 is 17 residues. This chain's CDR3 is CASSQEPPEDSTYEQYF. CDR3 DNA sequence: TGCGCCAGCAGCCAAGAACCACCGGAGGACAGTACCTACGAGCAGTACTTC.

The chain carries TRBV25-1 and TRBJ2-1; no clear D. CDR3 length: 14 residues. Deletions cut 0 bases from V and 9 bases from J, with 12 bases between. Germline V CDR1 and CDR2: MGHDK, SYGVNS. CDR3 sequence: CASSEYFPSVEQFF. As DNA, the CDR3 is TGTGCCAGCAGTGAATATTTCCCTAGTGTTGAGCAGTTCTTC.

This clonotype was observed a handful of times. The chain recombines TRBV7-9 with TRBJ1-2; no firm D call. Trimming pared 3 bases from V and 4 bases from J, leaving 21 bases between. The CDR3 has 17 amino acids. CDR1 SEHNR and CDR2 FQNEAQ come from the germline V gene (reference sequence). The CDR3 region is CASSFSGGPNRSYGYTF. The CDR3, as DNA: TGTGCCAGCAGCTTCTCCGGCGGACCCAACCGGAGCTATGGCTACACCTTC.

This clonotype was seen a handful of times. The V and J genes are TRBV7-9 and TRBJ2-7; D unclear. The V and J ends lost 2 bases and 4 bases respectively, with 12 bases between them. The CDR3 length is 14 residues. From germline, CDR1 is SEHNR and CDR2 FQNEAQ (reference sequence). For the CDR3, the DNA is TGTGCCAGCAGCTTATCCTTTTCTGGGTACGAGCAGTACTTC. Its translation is CASSLSFSGYEQYF.

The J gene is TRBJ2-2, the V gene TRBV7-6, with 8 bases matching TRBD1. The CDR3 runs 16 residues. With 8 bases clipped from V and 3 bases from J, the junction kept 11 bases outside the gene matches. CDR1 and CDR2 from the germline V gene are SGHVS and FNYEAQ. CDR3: CASALPGGAHTGELFF. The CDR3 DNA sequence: TGTGCCAGCGCCCTACCAGGGGGCGCCCACACCGGGGAGCTGTTTTTT.

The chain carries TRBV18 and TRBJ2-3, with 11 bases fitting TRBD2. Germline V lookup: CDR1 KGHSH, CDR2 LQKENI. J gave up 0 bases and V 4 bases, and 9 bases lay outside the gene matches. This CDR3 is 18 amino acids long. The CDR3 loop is CASSRLTSGALSTDTQYF. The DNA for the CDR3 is TGTGCCAGCTCACGACTGACTAGCGGGGCACTAAGCACAGATACGCAGTATTTT.

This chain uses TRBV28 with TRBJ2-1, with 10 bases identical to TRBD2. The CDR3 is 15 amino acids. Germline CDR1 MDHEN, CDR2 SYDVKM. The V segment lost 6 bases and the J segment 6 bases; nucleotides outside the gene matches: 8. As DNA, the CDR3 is TGTGCCAGCAGACCGGGACTAGCGTCAACCAATGAGCAGTTCTTC. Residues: CASRPGLASTNEQFF.

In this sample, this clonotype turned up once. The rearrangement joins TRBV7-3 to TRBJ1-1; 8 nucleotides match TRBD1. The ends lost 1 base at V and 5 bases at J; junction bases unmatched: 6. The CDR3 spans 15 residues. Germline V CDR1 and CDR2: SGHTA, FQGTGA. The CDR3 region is CASSLNPGGATEAFF. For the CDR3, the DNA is TGTGCCAGCAGCTTAAATCCAGGGGGCGCGACTGAAGCTTTCTTT.

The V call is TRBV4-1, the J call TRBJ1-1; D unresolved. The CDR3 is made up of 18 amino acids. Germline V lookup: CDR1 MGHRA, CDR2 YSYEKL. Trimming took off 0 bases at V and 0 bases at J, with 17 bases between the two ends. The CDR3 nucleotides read TGCGCCAGCAGCCAAGATCCGAGGGCGTTAGTGATGAACACTGAAGCTTTCTTT. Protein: CASSQDPRALVMNTEAFF.

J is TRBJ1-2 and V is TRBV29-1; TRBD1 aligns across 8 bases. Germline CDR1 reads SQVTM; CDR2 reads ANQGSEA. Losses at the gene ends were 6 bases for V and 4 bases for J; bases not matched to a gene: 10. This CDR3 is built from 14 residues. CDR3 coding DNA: TGCAGCGTGGTGGACAGGGCGTATGGCTATGGCTACACCTTC. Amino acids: CSVVDRAYGYGYTF. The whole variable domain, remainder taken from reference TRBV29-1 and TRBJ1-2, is SAVISQKPSRDICQRGTSLTIQCQVDSQVTMMFWYRQQPGQSLTLIATANQGSEATYESGFVIDKFPISRPNLTFSTLTVSNMSPEDSSIYLCSVVDRAYGYGYTFGSGTRLTVV.

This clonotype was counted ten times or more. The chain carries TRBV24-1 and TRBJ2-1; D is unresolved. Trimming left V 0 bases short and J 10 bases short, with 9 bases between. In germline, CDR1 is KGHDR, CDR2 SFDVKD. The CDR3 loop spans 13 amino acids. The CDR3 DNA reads TGTGCCACCAGTGATTTGCGAGGTGGGGAGCAGTTCTTC. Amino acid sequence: CATSDLRGGEQFF.

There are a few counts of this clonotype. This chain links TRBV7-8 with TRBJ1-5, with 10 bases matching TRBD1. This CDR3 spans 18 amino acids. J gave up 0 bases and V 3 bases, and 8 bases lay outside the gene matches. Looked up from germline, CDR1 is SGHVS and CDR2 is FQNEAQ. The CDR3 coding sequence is TGTGCCAGCAGCTTCGGAAGGACAGGGGGGTATAGCAATCAGCCCCAGCATTTT. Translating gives CASSFGRTGGYSNQPQHF.

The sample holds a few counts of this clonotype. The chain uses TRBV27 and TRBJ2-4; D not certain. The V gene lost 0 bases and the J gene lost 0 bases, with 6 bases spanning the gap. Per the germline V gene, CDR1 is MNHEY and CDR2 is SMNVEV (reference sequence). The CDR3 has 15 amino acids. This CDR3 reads CASSLSPLAKNIQYF. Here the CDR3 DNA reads TGTGCCAGCAGTTTATCCCCGTTAGCCAAAAACATTCAGTACTTC.

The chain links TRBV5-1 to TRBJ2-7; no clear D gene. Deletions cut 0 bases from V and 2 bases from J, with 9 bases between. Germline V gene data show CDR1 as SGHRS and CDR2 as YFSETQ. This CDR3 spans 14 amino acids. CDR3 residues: CASSLEGPTYEQYF. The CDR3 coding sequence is TGCGCCAGCAGCTTGGAGGGCCCGACCTACGAGCAGTACTTC.

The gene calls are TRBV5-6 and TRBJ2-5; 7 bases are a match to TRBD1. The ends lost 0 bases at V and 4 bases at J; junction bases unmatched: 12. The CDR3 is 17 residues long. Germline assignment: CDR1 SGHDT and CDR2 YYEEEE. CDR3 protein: CASSLAPGQTRIETQYF. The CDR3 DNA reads TGTGCCAGCAGCTTGGCACCGGGACAGACACGAATAGAGACCCAGTACTTC. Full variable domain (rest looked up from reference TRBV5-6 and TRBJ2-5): DAGVTQSPTHLIKTRGQQVTLRCSPKSGHDTVSWYQQALGQGPQFIFQYYEEEERQRGNFPDRFSGHQFPNYSSELNVNALLLGDSALYLCASSLAPGQTRIETQYFGPGTRLLVL.

CDR3 sequence reads: CASSLTSGRAQDHEQYF. CDR3 nucleotides: TGTGCCAGCAGTTTAACTAGCGGGAGGGCCCAGGATCACGAGCAGTACTTC. V usage is TRBV27 and J usage is TRBJ2-7; 13 bases map to TRBD2. Germline values: CDR1 MNHEY, CDR2 SMNVEV (reference sequence). The CDR3 runs to 17 residues. Losses at the gene ends were 2 bases for V and 5 bases for J; bases not matched to a gene: 9.

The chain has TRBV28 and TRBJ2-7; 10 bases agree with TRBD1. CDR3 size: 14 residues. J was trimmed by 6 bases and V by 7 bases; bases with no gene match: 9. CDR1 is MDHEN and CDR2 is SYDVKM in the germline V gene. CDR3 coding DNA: TGTGCCAGCACCTGGACAGGGGGAGGCGGCGAGCAGTACTTC. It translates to CASTWTGGGGEQYF. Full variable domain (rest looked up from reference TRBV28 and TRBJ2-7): DVKVTQSSRYLVKRTGEKVFLECVQDMDHENMFWYRQDPGLGLRLIYFSYDVKMKEKGDIPEGYSVSREKKERFSLILESASTNQTSMYLCASTWTGGGGEQYFGPGTRLTVT.

This CDR3 reads CASSQDQGNYGYTF. DNA of the CDR3: TGCGCCAGCAGCCAAGATCAGGGAAACTATGGCTACACCTTC. The chain couples TRBV4-1 to TRBJ1-2; D perhaps matches TRBD1 (5 bases). The CDR3 loop spans 14 amino acids. Trimming took 0 bases from V and 2 from J, leaving 7 bases between them. CDR1 is MGHRA and CDR2 is YSYEKL in the germline V gene.

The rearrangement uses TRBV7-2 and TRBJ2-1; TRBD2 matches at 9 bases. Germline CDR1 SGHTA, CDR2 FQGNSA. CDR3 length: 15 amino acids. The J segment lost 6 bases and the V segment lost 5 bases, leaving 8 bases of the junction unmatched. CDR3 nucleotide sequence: TGTACCAGCAGCACAGGACTAGCGCCCGGCAATGAGCAGTTCTTC. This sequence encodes CTSSTGLAPGNEQFF.

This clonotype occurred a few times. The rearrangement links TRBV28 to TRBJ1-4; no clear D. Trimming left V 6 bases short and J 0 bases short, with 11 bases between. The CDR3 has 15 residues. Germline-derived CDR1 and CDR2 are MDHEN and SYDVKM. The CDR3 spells CASSEASSTNEKLFF. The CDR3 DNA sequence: TGTGCCAGCAGCGAGGCTAGTTCAACTAATGAAAAACTGTTTTTT.

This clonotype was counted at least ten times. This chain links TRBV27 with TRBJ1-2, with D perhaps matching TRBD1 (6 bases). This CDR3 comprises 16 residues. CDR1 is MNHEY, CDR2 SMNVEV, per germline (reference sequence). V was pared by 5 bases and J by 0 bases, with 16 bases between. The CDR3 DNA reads TGTGCCAGCAGTCTCCAATGGACAGCAACTAACTATGGCTACACCTTC. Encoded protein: CASSLQWTATNYGYTF.

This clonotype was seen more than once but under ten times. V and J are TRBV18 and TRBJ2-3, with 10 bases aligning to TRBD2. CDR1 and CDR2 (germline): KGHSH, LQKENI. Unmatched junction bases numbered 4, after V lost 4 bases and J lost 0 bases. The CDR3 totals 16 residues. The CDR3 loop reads CASSLRAGGSTDTQYF. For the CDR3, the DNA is TGTGCCAGCTCACTCAGAGCGGGAGGGAGCACAGATACGCAGTATTTT. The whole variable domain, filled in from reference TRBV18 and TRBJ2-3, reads NAGVMQNPRHLVRRRGQEARLRCSPMKGHSHVYWYRQLPEEGLKFMVYLQKENIIDESGMPKERFSAEFPKEGPSILRIQQVVRGDSAAYFCASSLRAGGSTDTQYFGPGTRLTVL.

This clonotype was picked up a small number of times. The CDR3: CASSLAHFRGRYSTDTQYF. The CDR3 DNA reads TGTGCCAGCAGCTTAGCGCATTTCAGGGGGCGTTATTCGACAGATACGCAGTATTTT. The V call is TRBV7-8, the J call TRBJ2-3; TRBD1 aligns across 8 bases. Germline V CDR1 and CDR2: SGHVS, FQNEAQ. With 0 bases clipped from V and 3 bases from J, the junction kept 14 bases outside the gene matches. The CDR3 has 19 amino acids.

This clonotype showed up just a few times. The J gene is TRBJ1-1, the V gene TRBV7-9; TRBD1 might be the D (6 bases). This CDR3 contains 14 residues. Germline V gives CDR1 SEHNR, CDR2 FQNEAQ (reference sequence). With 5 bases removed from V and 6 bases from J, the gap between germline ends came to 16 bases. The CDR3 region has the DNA TGTGCCAGCAGCCCCCCCGGGGGGGCGGCTGAAGCTTTCTTT. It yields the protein CASSPPGGAAEAFF.

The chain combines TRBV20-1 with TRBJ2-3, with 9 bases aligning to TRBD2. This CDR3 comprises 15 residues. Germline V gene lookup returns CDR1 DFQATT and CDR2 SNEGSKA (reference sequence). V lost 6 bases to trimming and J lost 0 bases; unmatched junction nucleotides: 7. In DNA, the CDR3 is TGCAGTGCCCTCCAAAGCGGGGGGAGCACAGATACGCAGTATTTT. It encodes CSALQSGGSTDTQYF.